This entry lists 13 T cell receptor beta chains sequenced from one sample in a study of PD-1 blockade in classical Hodgkin lymphoma. Produced via immunoSEQ multiplex PCR; TCRdb's table is partial and in-frame only. The repertoire includes 20,000 to 30,000 clones, about 86% of them detected once, and roughly 21% sits in the top ten. Every patient was affected by relapse after autologous stem cell transplantation, while exposure to brentuximab vedotin was not uniform. This specimen consisted of peripheral blood mononuclear cells (PBMCs), obtained before the second cycle of nivolumab. These receptors all stem from a human donor with classical Hodgkin lymphoma.

This chain connects TRBV11-2 to TRBJ2-2; D might be TRBD2 (6 bases). CDR3 length: 12 residues. The germline gives CDR1 SGHAT, CDR2 FQNNGV. V lost 3 bases and J lost 11, with 10 bases in between. The DNA of the CDR3 is TGTGCCAGCAGCTTTGGAGGGGCTGAGCTGTTTTTT. As protein: CASSFGGAELFF.

This CDR3 reads CASSYRTSGRDNEQFF. The CDR3 DNA sequence: TGTGCCAGCAGTTACCGGACTAGCGGGAGGGACAATGAGCAGTTCTTC. This chain joins TRBV6-5 and TRBJ2-1, with 15 bases identical to TRBD2. Germline loops: CDR1 MNHEY, CDR2 SVGAGI. The junction had 1 base not matched to a gene; V was cut back by 2 bases and J by 5 bases. CDR3 length: 16 residues.

In its sample, this clone was seen once. The CDR3 reads CASSDYIATPANTGELFF. CDR3 DNA sequence: TGTGCCAGCAGTGACTACATCGCGACTCCCGCGAACACCGGGGAGCTGTTTTTT. The V call is TRBV25-1, the J call TRBJ2-2; no definite D call. The CDR3 consists of 18 residues. Trimming shortened V by 3 bases and J by 0 bases, and 17 bases separated the two germline ends. Germline assignment: CDR1 MGHDK and CDR2 SYGVNS.

The rearrangement links TRBV28 to TRBJ1-2, with 10 bases identical to TRBD1. Germline V lookup: CDR1 MDHEN, CDR2 SYDVKM. J was trimmed by 5 bases and V by 4 bases; bases with no gene match: 7. This CDR3 is built from 15 residues. CDR3 in DNA: TGTGCCAGCAGTTCGATTGGGACAGGGGATTATGGCTACACCTTC. Translated, it gives CASSSIGTGDYGYTF.

This sequence joins TRBV5-1 and TRBJ2-7; a possible D gene is TRBD2 (6 bases). The germline V and J ends were trimmed by 3 bases and 4 bases, with 20 bases remaining between them. This CDR3 spans 16 amino acids. CDR1 and CDR2 from the germline V gene are SGHRS and YFSETQ. CDR3 protein: CASSSTPSVGTYEQYF. The CDR3 DNA reads as TGCGCCAGCAGCTCCACGCCTAGCGTTGGGACGTACGAGCAGTACTTC.

This chain joins TRBV30 and TRBJ2-7, with D possibly TRBD2 on 6 matching bases. Trimming took 8 bases from V and 1 from J, leaving 12 bases between them. In germline, CDR1 is GTSNPN, CDR2 SVGIG (reference sequence). The CDR3 is 12 amino acids. The CDR3 here is CAGGRGSYEQYF. CDR3 DNA: TGTGCCGGGGGGAGAGGGTCCTACGAGCAGTACTTC.

This rearrangement joins TRBV28 to TRBJ2-5; the match to TRBD1 covers 7 bases. The CDR3 contains 15 residues. J lost 1 base, V lost 3 bases, and 5 bases had no gene match. The germline V gene has CDR1 MDHEN and CDR2 SYDVKM. The CDR3 DNA is TGTGCCAGCAGTTTGCCTACAGGGGTCCAAGAGACCCAGTACTTC. Its translation: CASSLPTGVQETQYF.

The J gene is TRBJ2-2, the V gene TRBV2; a possible D gene is TRBD2 (7 bases). This CDR3 is built from 15 residues. Trimming shortened V by 7 bases and J by 4 bases, and 16 bases separated the two germline ends. In germline, CDR1 is SNHLY, CDR2 FYNNEI. Here the CDR3 DNA reads TGTGCCAGCACACGGGGGGCCGGGGGCACCGGGGAGCTGTTTTTT. Amino acid sequence: CASTRGAGGTGELFF.

Written as DNA, the CDR3 is TGTGCCAGCAGCGAGGGACTAGCGGGGAGGGTGTACTTC. It is translated as CASSEGLAGRVYF. J is TRBJ2-7 and V is TRBV9; 13 bases align to TRBD2. With V trimmed by 3 bases and J by 12 bases, 6 bases remained unmatched. The germline gives CDR1 SGDLS, CDR2 YYNGEE. The CDR3 extends over 13 amino acids.

The genes are TRBV5-6 and TRBJ1-2, with a tentative D call TRBD1 (5 bases). The CDR3 loop spans 15 amino acids. CDR1 is SGHDT and CDR2 is YYEEEE in the germline V gene. V lost 6 bases and J 3 bases, leaving 18 bases between the germline ends. The CDR3 DNA follows: TGTGCCAGCAAAATACCGGGCCCACAGGACTATGGCTACACCTTC. Residues: CASKIPGPQDYGYTF.

The rearrangement uses TRBV6-5 and TRBJ2-5, with D unresolved. The V end was cut by 5 bases, the J end by 4 bases, with 11 bases between. CDR1 is MNHEY and CDR2 is SVGAGI in the germline V gene. The CDR3 sequence is 13 residues long. CDR3 protein: CASSPPLGETQYF. DNA for the CDR3: TGTGCCAGCAGTCCCCCCCTTGGAGAGACCCAGTACTTC.

The gene calls are TRBV5-6 and TRBJ1-4; no definite D call. V lost 0 bases and J 0 bases, leaving 15 bases between the germline ends. The V gene's germline CDR1 is SGHDT and CDR2 YYEEEE. The CDR3 sequence is 18 residues long. The CDR3, as DNA: TGTGCCAGCAGCTTGGGGCCCCGGGGAACCGCAACTAATGAAAAACTGTTTTTT. Its protein is CASSLGPRGTATNEKLFF.

The rearrangement joins TRBV30 to TRBJ1-2; D gene uncertain. V was pared by 1 base and J by 7 bases, with 7 bases between. Germline V gene lookup returns CDR1 GTSNPN and CDR2 SVGIG (reference sequence). The CDR3 is made up of 11 amino acids. The CDR3 loop reads CAWSAFSGYTF. The CDR3 DNA reads TGTGCCTGGAGTGCCTTCAGTGGCTACACCTTC.